Listed below are T cell receptor beta chains from one sample, sequenced in a study of blood T cells in healthy people across ages. TCRdb used MiXCR to reprocess the 5' RACE reads, holding one entry per CDR3 protein. The sample yields some 1.4 million distinct CDR3 sequences, around 39% seen once. Sequencing was done on a sample of blood. These receptors were obtained from a woman in her late teens or twenties in good health. Both conserved end residues are part of each CDR3. The D gene is left open where the match is weak. Where a row states a size, it is once, few, many or the class of an expanded clone; other rows omit it.

cdr3_nt	cdr3_aa	d_call	cdr3_length	v_call	j_call	clone_size
TGTGCCGGCAGCCAAGGAGGGGTTGACCGAGGGACCCAGTACTTC	CAGSQGGVDRGTQYF	NA	15	TRBV3-1	TRBJ2-5	NA
TGTGCCAGCAGTTATGGAGGGCTTTCCTACAATGAGCAGTTCTTC	CASSYGGLSYNEQFF	NA	15	TRBV6-2/TRBV6-3	TRBJ2-1	NA
TGCAGTGCTAGAGATGTCGGGGTTTCGGCCGGCGCTTTCTTT	CSARDVGVSAGAFF	NA	14	TRBV20-1	TRBJ1-1	many
TGCAGTGCTAGTCAGCAGATGAACCCTGAAGCTTTCTTT	CSASQQMNPEAFF	NA	13	TRBV20-1	TRBJ1-1	NA
TGTGCCAGCAGCCTCAGGGGGGATTACACTGAAGCTTTCTTT	CASSLRGDYTEAFF	TRBD1	14	TRBV3-1	TRBJ1-1	NA
TGCGCCAGCAGCTGGACAGGAAAGGGGGATCAGCCCCAGCATTTT	CASSWTGKGDQPQHF	TRBD1	15	TRBV5-1	TRBJ1-5	NA
TGTGCCATCAGTGAGTCAAGGGACTCAAGCATTCAGTACTTC	CAISESRDSSIQYF	NA	14	TRBV10-3	TRBJ2-4	many
TGCAGTGCTGGGACTAGCGGGAGCTCCTACGAGCAGTACTTC	CSAGTSGSSYEQYF	TRBD2	14	TRBV20-1	TRBJ2-7	many
TGTGCCAGCAGCTTAGAGGTGATGGGACAGGTCACGGGTGAGCAGTTCTTC	CASSLEVMGQVTGEQFF	TRBD1	17	TRBV7-9	TRBJ2-1	few
TGTGCCAGCAGTTTAGGGCAGGGGGCCCGAAACACTGAAGCTTTCTTT	CASSLGQGARNTEAFF	TRBD1	16	TRBV12-3/TRBV12-4	TRBJ1-1	few
TGTGCCAGCAAAGTCAGTGTGGGTGGGGTAGGTTACAATGAGCAGTTCTTC	CASKVSVGGVGYNEQFF	NA	17	TRBV6-1	TRBJ2-1	many
TGTGCCAGCAGGACTAGCGGAACGACCTACCATGAGCAGTTCTTC	CASRTSGTTYHEQFF	NA	15	TRBV21-1	TRBJ2-1	once
TGTGCCAGCAGCTTAGGCGTGTTTGGGTACAATGAGCAGTTCTTC	CASSLGVFGYNEQFF	NA	15	TRBV7-2	TRBJ2-1	few
TGCAGTGCTAGTTGGGGGAGCTCCTACAATGAGCAGTTCTTC	CSASWGSSYNEQFF	NA	14	TRBV20-1	TRBJ2-1	few
TGTGCCATCAGTCCCCAGGGGGCTTTTGGCGAGCAGTACTTC	CAISPQGAFGEQYF	TRBD1	14	TRBV10-3	TRBJ2-7	NA
TGCGCCAGCAGCCAAGTCGTTTCAGAGTCCTACGAGCAGTACTTC	CASSQVVSESYEQYF	NA	15	TRBV4-1	TRBJ2-7	few
TGCAGCGTTAGTAGGGACTATGGCTACACCTTC	CSVSRDYGYTF	NA	11	TRBV29-1	TRBJ1-2	many
TGCAGCGTTGGTGGCAGGAGCTCCTACGAGCAGTACTTC	CSVGGRSSYEQYF	NA	13	TRBV29-1	TRBJ2-7	many
TGTGCCAGCATACTAGCGGCATACTCTAGCACAGATACGCAGTATTTT	CASILAAYSSTDTQYF	TRBD2	16	TRBV28	TRBJ2-3	NA
TGTGCCAGCAACCCAGGGGGCTCGAGGAATGAGCAGTTCTTC	CASNPGGSRNEQFF	TRBD1	14	TRBV3-1	TRBJ2-1	few
TGCAGTGCTACTCAGAGCTCCTACAATGAGCAGTTCTTC	CSATQSSYNEQFF	NA	13	TRBV20-1	TRBJ2-1	few
TGTGCCAGCAGCTCAGCCATCGTCAGCAACGAGCAGTACTTC	CASSSAIVSNEQYF	NA	14	TRBV7-9	TRBJ2-7	NA
TGCAGCGCGGGACTACAGGGGGGCGATACGCAGTATTTT	CSAGLQGGDTQYF	NA	13	TRBV29-1	TRBJ2-3	NA
TGTGCCAGCAGTGAAGCACCCTTTGGCGGGGGAATCTACGAGCAGTACTTC	CASSEAPFGGGIYEQYF	TRBD2	17	TRBV2	TRBJ2-7	few
TGCGCCAGCAGCCAAGATAAAAACAGCGGGGCTTACAATGAGCAGTACTTC	CASSQDKNSGAYNEQYF	TRBD2	17	TRBV4-1	TRBJ2-5	NA
TGTGCCAGCAGTAAGGGGGGGGACAGGGAGGGCTCCTACAATGAGCAGTTCTTC	CASSKGGDREGSYNEQFF	TRBD1	18	TRBV28	TRBJ2-1	NA